The clone carrying this T cell receptor (beta chain) has only a few counts. This record belongs to a study of control samples from healthy donors and cancer patients. TCRdb keeps only in-frame clones here, not all; method: immunoSEQ multiplex PCR. The sample lists 100,000 to 150,000 clones, about nine tenths occurring once. Per germline, CDR1 SQVTM and CDR2 ANQGSEA. The V gene lost 5 bases and the J gene lost 3 bases, with 14 bases spanning the gap. CDR3 length equals 14 residues. The rearrangement joins TRBV29-1 to TRBJ2-1, with a weak D call TRBD2 (6 bases). This TCR was sampled from a woman aged 45-65 years in good health. The sample consisted of blood. Written as DNA, the CDR3 is TGCAGCGTTCCCCTAGCGACCTTCTACAATGAGCAGTTCTTC. Translated: CSVPLATFYNEQFF.